The 17 T cell receptor beta chains reported below all come from one sample, sequenced in a study of post-analysis software for immune sequencing data (dated by TCRdb to 2013 to 2016). General study outcomes and caveats: Patients showed significantly higher frequencies than controls for about 5 TRBV segments, among them TRBV5-6, TRBV5-1 and TRBV20-1.

For these TCRs, the target antigens are not known. The receptor library was made with PCR. The reads were generated on an Illumina HiSeq 2500. Unique molecular identifiers were incorporated into TCR beta cDNA libraries to reduce PCR and sequencing biases. TCRdb reprocessed the public reads (quality trimming at Q25 with fastp, clone calling with MiXCR) and kept in-frame beta chains. Entries that share a CDR3 protein sequence are merged under the most common genes and DNA. Here the sample has around 700,000 distinct CDR3 sequences; approximately 60% occur a single time. 11% of the sample is taken by the ten largest. The specimen sequenced was blood. These receptors came from a girl aged 2-15 years with multiple sclerosis.

The chain employs TRBV7-9 and TRBJ2-1, with D maybe TRBD2 (5 bases). Trimming left V 0 bases short and J 3 bases short, with 6 bases between. Per germline, CDR1 SEHNR and CDR2 FQNEAQ (reference sequence). This CDR3 region has 14 residues. Here the CDR3 DNA reads TGTGCCAGCAGCTTAGCCCGGGACTACAATGAGCAGTTCTTC. This translates into CASSLARDYNEQFF.

This chain uses TRBV29-1 with TRBJ1-1; D gene uncertain. Germline V gene data show CDR1 as SQVTM and CDR2 as ANQGSEA. V was clipped by 4 bases and J by 7 bases, with 13 bases between them. There are 12 residues in the CDR3. DNA of the CDR3: TGCAGCGTTGCTACGATAGGGTTTGAAGCTTTCTTT. Its protein product is CSVATIGFEAFF.

A few counts support this clonotype. The chain has TRBV14 and TRBJ1-2, with D unclear. Germline CDR1 reads SGHDN; CDR2 reads FVKESK. The CDR3 consists of 15 residues. V lost 0 bases, J lost 5 bases, and 13 bases lay in between. Written as DNA, the CDR3 is TGTGCCAGCAGCCAAGATCTGCTTGGGATGTATGGCTACACCTTC. Translating gives CASSQDLLGMYGYTF.

This clonotype was counted between two and nine times. The chain uses TRBV20-1 and TRBJ2-3, with unresolved D. This CDR3 has 10 amino acids. The germline V and J ends were trimmed by 4 bases and 8 bases, with 7 bases remaining between them. Germline CDR1 is DFQATT and CDR2 is SNEGSKA (reference sequence). The CDR3 DNA reads TGCAGTGCTACGCGCGTTACGCAGTATTTT. Translation gives CSATRVTQYF.

The J gene is TRBJ2-4, the V gene TRBV20-1, with TRBD2 identical over 7 bases. The CDR3 extends over 16 amino acids. The V gene's germline CDR1 is DFQATT and CDR2 SNEGSKA (reference sequence). The junction had 10 bases not matched to a gene; V was cut back by 5 bases and J by 0 bases. The CDR3 is CSAPVGGGLAKNIQYF. The CDR3 nucleotides read TGCAGTGCTCCGGTGGGGGGGGGACTAGCCAAAAACATTCAGTACTTC.

This clonotype was found a few times. The V and J genes are TRBV3-1 and TRBJ2-1; 9 positions match TRBD2. The CDR3 consists of 13 residues. V trimming: 7 bases; J trimming: 5 bases; junction bases outside the gene matches: 3. The germline V gene encodes CDR1 LGHDT and CDR2 YNNKEL (reference sequence). CDR3 bases: TGTGCCAGCAACCTAGCGGGGAACAATGAGCAGTTCTTC. Its protein product is CASNLAGNNEQFF.

This clonotype has ten or more counts. The chain has TRBV20-1 and TRBJ2-5; no definite D call. Germline values: CDR1 DFQATT, CDR2 SNEGSKA (reference sequence). The ends were cut back, 0 bases at V and 2 bases at J, with 1 base in the middle. This CDR3 spans 11 amino acids. This CDR3 reads CSAREQETQYF. As DNA, the CDR3 is TGCAGTGCTAGAGAACAAGAGACCCAGTACTTC.

The rearrangement joins TRBV5-6 to TRBJ2-7, with TRBD2 as a possible D gene (5 bases). The CDR3 covers 15 residues. Per germline, CDR1 SGHDT and CDR2 YYEEEE. Trimming removed 5 bases from V and 1 base from J, with 16 bases in between. In DNA form, the CDR3 reads TGTGCCAGCAGTTCCCCAGGACTTTTTTCCTACGAGCAGTACTTC. This translates into CASSSPGLFSYEQYF.

V gene TRBV6-2 or TRBV6-3 combines with J gene TRBJ2-7; 12 positions match TRBD2. The ends lost 5 bases at V and 5 bases at J; junction bases unmatched: 10. The germline V gene encodes CDR1 MNHEY and CDR2 SVGEGT. The CDR3 extends over 16 amino acids. DNA for the CDR3: TGTGCCAGCAGTCCCCAGGCGACTAGCGGGAGTGACGAGCAGTACTTC. It codes for CASSPQATSGSDEQYF.

The gene calls are TRBV29-1 and TRBJ1-2, with D unclear. V lost 6 bases and J 2 bases, leaving 16 bases between the germline ends. The CDR3 is 14 amino acids. Germline CDR1 reads SQVTM; CDR2 reads ANQGSEA. CDR3 bases: TGCAGCGTGTCCCGGCCTGATACAAACTATGGCTACACCTTC. This encodes CSVSRPDTNYGYTF.

The chain combines TRBV7-6 with TRBJ1-4; TRBD1 is a possible D gene (5 bases). Germline CDR1 SGHVS, CDR2 FNYEAQ. The V gene lost 2 bases and the J gene lost 8 bases, with 15 bases spanning the gap. The CDR3 consists of 15 residues. DNA of the CDR3: TGTGCCAGCAGCTTAAATCTTGAGGGGCGCGAAAAACTGTTTTTT. As protein: CASSLNLEGREKLFF.

This clonotype occurred a few times. The chain carries TRBV12-3 or TRBV12-4 and TRBJ2-7; maybe TRBD1 (6 bases). The CDR3 is 14 amino acids. V lost 6 bases to trimming and J lost 0 bases, with 12 bases between them. CDR3 loop: CASRFQGPSYEQYF. Here the CDR3 DNA reads TGTGCCAGCAGATTTCAGGGGCCCTCCTACGAGCAGTACTTC.

The chain uses TRBV3-1 and TRBJ1-1; D is unresolved. The CDR3 is 13 amino acids. Trimming cost V 4 bases and J 6 bases, with 12 bases left between them. The V gene's germline CDR1 is LGHDT and CDR2 YNNKEL (reference sequence). In nucleotides, the CDR3 is TGTGCCAGCAGCCCGAGGACGGATTCTGAAGCTTTCTTT. It encodes CASSPRTDSEAFF.

The sample holds a few counts of this clonotype. The V call is TRBV12-3 or TRBV12-4, the J call TRBJ2-3; 12 bases align to TRBD1. With V trimmed by 7 bases and J by 4 bases, 6 bases remained unmatched. The CDR3 runs 15 residues. The CDR3 nucleotides are TGTGCCAGCAACCGGGACAGGGGGCGCGCAGATACGCAGTATTTT. Its protein is CASNRDRGRADTQYF.

The genes are TRBV10-3 and TRBJ2-1, with 10 bases aligning to TRBD1. After removal of 4 bases from V and 4 bases from J, the junction contained 4 bases not matched to a gene. Germline CDR1 and CDR2: ENHRY and SYGVKD. This CDR3 is 15 amino acids long. CDR3: CAISGGQGVYNEQFF. Written as DNA, the CDR3 is TGTGCCATCAGTGGAGGACAGGGGGTTTACAATGAGCAGTTCTTC.

The genes are TRBV20-1 and TRBJ1-2, with D maybe TRBD1 (5 bases). Germline loops: CDR1 DFQATT, CDR2 SNEGSKA (reference sequence). The CDR3 spans 13 residues. V lost 2 bases to trimming and J lost 7 bases, with 14 bases between them. CDR3 nucleotide sequence: TGCAGTGCTAGACCGGGACTACTGGGTGGCTACACCTTC. It yields the protein CSARPGLLGGYTF.

The sample holds a few counts of this clonotype. The J gene is TRBJ2-7, the V gene TRBV7-9, with unresolved D. The CDR3 has 14 amino acids. CDR1 is SEHNR and CDR2 is FQNEAQ in the germline V gene (reference sequence). V lost 1 base and J lost 0, with 7 bases in between. CDR3 amino acids: CASSLESRSYEQYF. The DNA for the CDR3 is TGTGCCAGCAGCTTAGAAAGTCGCTCCTACGAGCAGTACTTC.